This T cell receptor beta chain was profiled in a study of cytomegalovirus exposure and HLA in healthy donors. About the study: A preliminary data release comprised around 85 million unique TCRs obtained from HLA-typed donors. Study-level points and caveats: For most TCR sequences rarity was the rule, although some public TCRs occurred in many donors.

Participants comprised healthy donors of bone marrow. CDR1 is LNHDA and CDR2 is SQIVND in the germline V gene (reference sequence). The CDR3 runs 14 residues. Trimming took 9 bases from V and 2 from J; bases not matched to a gene: 6. Primers included in the PCR were 60 Vbeta and 13 Jbeta primers. Profiling relied on immunoSEQ multiplex PCR, and the TCRdb table lists in-frame clones only, not all of them. The repertoire holds more than 110,000 clones, with roughly 73% as singletons. Worth noting for this clone: The antigen is not known.

The sequenced material came from PBMCs. The rearrangement links TRBV19 to TRBJ1-4; 7 nucleotides line up with TRBD1. This sequence originates from a woman between 40 and 55 years old in good health and CMV-seronegative. The CDR3 reads CASADRDTNEKLFF. For the CDR3, the DNA is TGTGCCAGCGCAGACAGGGATACTAATGAAAAACTGTTTTTT.